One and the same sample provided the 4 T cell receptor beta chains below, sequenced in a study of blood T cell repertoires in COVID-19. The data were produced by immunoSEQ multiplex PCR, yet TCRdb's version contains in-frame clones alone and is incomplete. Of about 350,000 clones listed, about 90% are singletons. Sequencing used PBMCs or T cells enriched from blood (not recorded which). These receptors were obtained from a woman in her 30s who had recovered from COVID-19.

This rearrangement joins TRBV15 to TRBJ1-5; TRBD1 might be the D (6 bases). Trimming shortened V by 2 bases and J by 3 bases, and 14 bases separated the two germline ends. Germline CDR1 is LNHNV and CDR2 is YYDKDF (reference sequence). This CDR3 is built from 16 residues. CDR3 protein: CATSRRGAGDNQPQHF. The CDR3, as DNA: TGTGCCACCAGCAGACGGGGGGCGGGTGACAATCAGCCCCAGCATTTT.

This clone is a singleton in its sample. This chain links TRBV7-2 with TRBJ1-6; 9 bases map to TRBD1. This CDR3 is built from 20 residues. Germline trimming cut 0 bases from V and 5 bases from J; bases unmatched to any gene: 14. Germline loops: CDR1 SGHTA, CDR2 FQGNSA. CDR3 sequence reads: CASSLASGDRVDWDNSPLHF. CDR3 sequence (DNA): TGTGCCAGCAGCTTAGCCAGTGGGGACAGGGTGGATTGGGATAATTCACCCCTCCACTTT.

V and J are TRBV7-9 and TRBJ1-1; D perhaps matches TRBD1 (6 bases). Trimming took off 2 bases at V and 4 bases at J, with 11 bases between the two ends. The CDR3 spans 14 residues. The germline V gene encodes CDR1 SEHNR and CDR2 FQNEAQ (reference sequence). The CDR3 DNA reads TGTGCCAGCAGCTTACAGGGAGGGGGCACTGAAGCTTTCTTT. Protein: CASSLQGGGTEAFF.

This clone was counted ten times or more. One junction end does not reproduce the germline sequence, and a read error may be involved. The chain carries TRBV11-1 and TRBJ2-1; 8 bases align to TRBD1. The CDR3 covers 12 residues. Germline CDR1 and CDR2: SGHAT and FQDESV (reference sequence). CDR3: CASSSDRGEEFF. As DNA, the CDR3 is TGTGCCAGCAGCTCAGACAGGGGTGAGGAGTTCTTC.